This entry is about one TCR beta chain. Its antigen is as yet unknown. With 4 bases clipped from V and 5 bases from J, the junction kept 10 bases outside the gene matches. This CDR3 contains 16 residues. Germline V gene lookup returns CDR1 MNHNY and CDR2 SVGAGI (reference sequence). The data were obtained in a study of shared clonotypes between healthy human individuals. The assay was immunoSEQ multiplex PCR, and TCRdb's table has in-frame clones only and misses some. The sample holds millions of clones; about 92% are singletons and the top ten take around 0.14%. Whole-study results and caveats: Lower generation probabilities were found for non-shared clonotypes than for those shared by all four donors.

The clonotype originates from a man aged 18 to 29 in good health. Specimen: naive CD4+ T cells sorted from blood. Subset: CD45RA+ positively selected. The rearrangement joins TRBV6-6 to TRBJ2-2; TRBD1 matches at 7 bases. CDR3 amino acids: CASSSRGGASTGELFF. CDR3 DNA: TGTGCCAGCAGTTCCCGAGGGGGCGCGAGTACCGGGGAGCTGTTTTTT.